The 26 T cell receptor beta chains listed next were all sequenced from one sample in a study of CD8 T cells in Susac syndrome. The authors reverse transcribed about 0.5 to 1 ug RNA with random hexamers. From the immunoSEQ multiplex PCR reads, TCRdb called clonotypes with MiXCR, one entry per CDR3 protein. The sample contains hundreds of thousands of distinct CDR3 sequences, roughly 85% of which appear only once. Sequencing used CD8+ T cells from PBMCs. These TCRs come from a human donor with multiple sclerosis.

This clonotype was seen once. The gene calls are TRBV13 and TRBJ2-7; either TRBD1 or TRBD2 may fit D (5 bases each). Germline V CDR1 and CDR2: PRHDT, FYEKMQ (reference sequence). There are 17 residues in the CDR3. Trimming shortened V by 1 base and J by 2 bases, and 18 bases separated the two germline ends. CDR3 DNA: TGTGCCAGCAGCTTAGATCCCGGGACCAACGACCCCTACGAGCAGTACTTC. Translated, it gives CASSLDPGTNDPYEQYF.

The chain employs TRBV25-1 and TRBJ1-1, with D uncertain. CDR1 is MGHDK, CDR2 SYGVNS, per germline. The CDR3 spans 15 residues. The V end lost 2 bases, the J end lost 3 bases, and 13 bases lay between the germline ends. The CDR3 reads CASSEMAQPDTEAFF. The CDR3 region has the DNA TGTGCCAGCAGTGAAATGGCACAACCTGACACTGAAGCTTTCTTT.

This sequence joins TRBV27 and TRBJ2-7; 9 bases agree with TRBD1. Germline V CDR1 and CDR2: MNHEY, SMNVEV (reference sequence). The ends lost 5 bases at V and 6 bases at J; junction bases unmatched: 8. The CDR3 contains 14 residues. CDR3 in amino acids: CASSLGTGLGEQYF. DNA of the CDR3: TGTGCCAGCAGTCTTGGGACAGGGCTTGGCGAGCAGTACTTC.

The chain joins TRBV6-5 to TRBJ2-2; no definite D call. This CDR3 has 17 residues. Germline loops: CDR1 MNHEY, CDR2 SVGAGI. V was shortened by 3 bases and J by 2 bases, with 16 bases between the two germline ends. The CDR3 bases are TGTGCCAGCAGTTATGAAGTCGGAGACACTAACACCGGGGAGCTGTTTTTT. Protein: CASSYEVGDTNTGELFF.

About this clonotype: At one end, the junction sequence differs from germline, possibly due to a read error. The CDR3 reads CASSYPTGLGMTEVFF. CDR3 nucleotide sequence: TGTGCCAGCAGTTACCCGACAGGGCTGGGGATGACTGAAGTTTTCTTT. The V call is TRBV6-5, the J call TRBJ1-1, with 7 bases fitting TRBD1. Germline assignment: CDR1 MNHEY and CDR2 SVGAGI. The CDR3 is 16 amino acids.

This chain connects TRBV6-2 or TRBV6-3 to TRBJ1-1, with D uncertain. The CDR3 loop spans 13 amino acids. Germline CDR1 reads MNHEY; CDR2 reads SVGEGT. Trimming took 2 bases from V and 6 from J, leaving 10 bases between them. The CDR3 sequence is CASSYTARAEAFF. The CDR3 coding sequence is TGTGCCAGCAGTTACACGGCCCGGGCTGAAGCTTTCTTT.

This chain uses TRBV5-6 with TRBJ1-2; possibly TRBD1 for D (6 bases). Per germline, CDR1 SGHDT and CDR2 YYEEEE. Trimming left V 6 bases short and J 1 base short, with 13 bases between. The length of the CDR3 is 14 residues. The CDR3 here is CASTIQGSNYGYTF. DNA for the CDR3: TGTGCCAGCACCATACAGGGCAGTAACTATGGCTACACCTTC.

The chain employs TRBV15 and TRBJ2-7; 11 positions match TRBD2. Germline V lookup: CDR1 LNHNV, CDR2 YYDKDF (reference sequence). The CDR3 has 15 residues. Trimming cost V 3 bases and J 3 bases; bases outside gene matches: 4. As DNA, the CDR3 is TGTGCCACCAGCAGGGCTGGACTAGCGGGCTACGAGCAGTACTTC. Residues: CATSRAGLAGYEQYF. Looking up the rest from reference TRBV15 and TRBJ2-7 gives the full variable domain: DAMVIQNPRYQVTQFGKPVTLSCSQTLNHNVMYWYQQKSSQAPKLLFHYYDKDFNNEADTPDNFQSRRPNTSFCFLDIRSPGLGDTAMYLCATSRAGLAGYEQYFGPGTRLTVT.

V gene TRBV20-1 combines with J gene TRBJ2-1; TRBD2 aligns across 14 bases. This CDR3 is 19 amino acids long. Germline lookup yields CDR1 DFQATT and CDR2 SNEGSKA (reference sequence). With 0 bases clipped from V and 9 bases from J, the junction kept 16 bases outside the gene matches. CDR3 nucleotide sequence: TGCAGTGCTAGAGATCTAGGGGGGACTAGCGGGAGTTCGTTCCTTGAGCAGTTCTTC. Encoded protein: CSARDLGGTSGSSFLEQFF.

Only a few counts were recorded for this clonotype. The V gene is TRBV6-5, the J gene TRBJ2-7, with TRBD1 matching over 9 bases. This CDR3 comprises 14 residues. Germline V gives CDR1 MNHEY, CDR2 SVGAGI. Trimming at V came to 4 bases and at J to 5 bases, leaving 6 bases not matched to a gene. For the CDR3, the DNA is TGTGCCAGCAGTTTCCGGGACAGGGTCCACGAGCAGTACTTC. It codes for CASSFRDRVHEQYF.

J is TRBJ1-2 and V is TRBV4-3; no clear D. The length of the CDR3 is 15 residues. Per the germline V gene, CDR1 is LGHNA and CDR2 is YSLEER. Between the trimmed V and J ends, which lost 0 bases and 4 bases, there was a span of 12 bases. The chain's CDR3 is CASSQDPGRSYGYTF. The CDR3 DNA reads TGCGCCAGCAGCCAAGATCCGGGCCGGAGCTATGGCTACACCTTC.

The chain joins TRBV9 to TRBJ2-3; D could derive from TRBD1 or TRBD2 (5 bases each). Trimming took off 0 bases at V and 2 bases at J, with 10 bases between the two ends. The CDR3 loop spans 15 amino acids. The germline V gene encodes CDR1 SGDLS and CDR2 YYNGEE. CDR3 loop: CASSVDGTATDTQYF. The CDR3 coding sequence is TGTGCCAGCAGCGTAGATGGGACGGCCACAGATACGCAGTATTTT.

The chain carries TRBV4-3 and TRBJ2-1; 9 positions match TRBD2. The CDR3 is 20 amino acids. Trimming removed 0 bases from V and 6 bases from J; junction bases left unmatched: 18. Germline-derived CDR1 and CDR2 are LGHNA and YSLEER. This CDR3 is CASSQDLAPKRREGSNEQFF. The CDR3 region has the DNA TGCGCCAGCAGCCAAGATTTGGCCCCCAAGCGGCGGGAGGGTAGCAATGAGCAGTTCTTC.

V is TRBV6-4 and J is TRBJ2-1; TRBD1 or TRBD2 may be the D gene (5 bases each). CDR1 is MRHNA and CDR2 is SNTAGT in the germline V gene. Trimming shortened V by 0 bases and J by 7 bases, and 10 bases separated the two germline ends. The CDR3 loop spans 14 amino acids. This chain's CDR3 is CASSDSWGGNEQFF. The CDR3 DNA reads as TGTGCCAGCAGTGACTCTTGGGGCGGGAATGAGCAGTTCTTC.

The chain recombines TRBV9 with TRBJ2-3, with 10 nucleotides matching TRBD2. Germline V gene sequence: CDR1 SGDLS, CDR2 YYNGEE. This CDR3 contains 16 residues. Trimming at V came to 4 bases and at J to 2 bases, leaving 7 bases not matched to a gene. Written as DNA, the CDR3 is TGTGCCAGCAGCTTCCGGACTAGCGGCACCACAGATACGCAGTATTTT. As protein: CASSFRTSGTTDTQYF.

The rearrangement uses TRBV28 and TRBJ1-5, with a weak D call TRBD1 (5 bases). V was shortened by 4 bases and J by 7 bases, with 14 bases between the two germline ends. Germline CDR1 reads MDHEN; CDR2 reads SYDVKM. There are 14 residues in the CDR3. The CDR3 coding sequence is TGTGCCAGCAGTTCCGACATGAAGGGGCAGCCCCAGCATTTT. It is translated as CASSSDMKGQPQHF.

The chain carries TRBV28 and TRBJ2-3, with 9 bases fitting TRBD2. The V segment lost 7 bases and the J segment 2 bases; nucleotides outside the gene matches: 13. The CDR3 is 17 residues long. CDR1 is MDHEN, CDR2 SYDVKM, per germline. Written as DNA, the CDR3 is TGTGCCAGCACTTTCCAGCTAGCGGGGTTAACCACAGATACGCAGTATTTT. Translation gives CASTFQLAGLTTDTQYF.

The rearrangement links TRBV11-2 to TRBJ2-7, with D unresolved. In germline, CDR1 is SGHAT, CDR2 FQNNGV. There are 16 residues in the CDR3. V lost 1 base, J lost 1 base, and 14 bases lay in between. Written as DNA, the CDR3 is TGTGCCAGCAGCTTAGGGGGTCAGGCCTCGTCCTACGAGCAGTACTTC. It is translated as CASSLGGQASSYEQYF.

This rearrangement joins TRBV30 to TRBJ2-3, with TRBD2 as a possible D gene (5 bases). The CDR3 totals 16 residues. CDR1 GTSNPN and CDR2 SVGIG come from the germline V gene (reference sequence). The V end lost 3 bases, the J end lost 4 bases, and 20 bases lay between the germline ends. CDR3 bases: TGTGCCTGGAGGAATCTAGCAGCTTACCCCCCAGATACGCAGTATTTT. Residues: CAWRNLAAYPPDTQYF.

The chain couples TRBV28 to TRBJ1-3; no firm D call. The germline CDR1 and CDR2 sequences are MDHEN and SYDVKM. V was pared by 4 bases and J by 0 bases, with 10 bases between. CDR3 length: 15 residues. CDR3 nucleotides: TGTGCCAGCAGTTCGGGGTTTAACTCTGGAAACACCATATATTTT. It yields the protein CASSSGFNSGNTIYF. Full variable domain (rest looked up from reference TRBV28 and TRBJ1-3): DVKVTQSSRYLVKRTGEKVFLECVQDMDHENMFWYRQDPGLGLRLIYFSYDVKMKEKGDIPEGYSVSREKKERFSLILESASTNQTSMYLCASSSGFNSGNTIYFGEGSWLTVV.

This clonotype is a singleton in its sample. The chain is built from TRBV3-1 and TRBJ2-3, with 10 bases matching TRBD2. This CDR3 spans 15 amino acids. The germline gives CDR1 LGHDT, CDR2 YNNKEL (reference sequence). With V trimmed by 7 bases and J by 2 bases, 6 bases remained unmatched. In nucleotides, the CDR3 is TGTGCCAGCACCGAAGGACTAGCGGTCACAGATACGCAGTATTTT. Its translation: CASTEGLAVTDTQYF.

This clonotype has a single count. The rearrangement links TRBV7-6 to TRBJ1-1; maybe TRBD1 (5 bases). Per the germline V gene, CDR1 is SGHVS and CDR2 is FNYEAQ. Trimming stripped 1 base from V and 3 bases from J, with 12 bases between. This CDR3 contains 15 residues. The DNA of the CDR3 is TGTGCCAGCAGCTTAGATGTCAGGGCGGACACTGAAGCTTTCTTT. Its translation: CASSLDVRADTEAFF. Complete variable domain (other parts from reference TRBV7-6 and TRBJ1-1): GAGVSQSPRYKVTKRGQDVALRCDPISGHVSLYWYRQALGQGPEFLTYFNYEAQQDKSGLPNDRFSAERPEGSISTLTIQRTEQRDSAMYRCASSLDVRADTEAFFGQGTRLTVV.

The chain is built from TRBV28 and TRBJ2-3; unclear D gene. CDR1 MDHEN and CDR2 SYDVKM come from the germline V gene. The CDR3 loop spans 18 amino acids. V was shortened by 3 bases and J by 2 bases, with 21 bases between the two germline ends. The CDR3 nucleotides read TGTGCCAGCAGTTTGCAAGTTCGGGTTCCAGTAACCACAGATACGCAGTATTTT. Translation: CASSLQVRVPVTTDTQYF.

J is TRBJ2-5 and V is TRBV28; TRBD1 matches at 8 bases. Germline V CDR1 and CDR2: MDHEN, SYDVKM. V was pared by 0 bases and J by 3 bases, with 9 bases of the junction left unmatched. The CDR3 sequence is 17 residues long. The CDR3 region has the DNA TGTGCCAGCAGTTTATGGGACAGGGTTGGATCCAAAGAGACCCAGTACTTC. It translates to CASSLWDRVGSKETQYF. Filled out from reference TRBV28 and TRBJ2-5, the complete variable domain reads DVKVTQSSRYLVKRTGEKVFLECVQDMDHENMFWYRQDPGLGLRLIYFSYDVKMKEKGDIPEGYSVSREKKERFSLILESASTNQTSMYLCASSLWDRVGSKETQYFGPGTRLLVL.

The chain combines TRBV13 with TRBJ2-1; no clear D. V lost 2 bases and J lost 6, with 8 bases in between. The CDR3 is made up of 13 amino acids. Germline CDR1 PRHDT, CDR2 FYEKMQ (reference sequence). The CDR3 DNA reads TGTGCCAGCAGCTTACGGACCGCCAATGAGCAGTTCTTC. Amino acid sequence: CASSLRTANEQFF.

CDR3: CAWSALTGNTEAFF. Written as DNA, the CDR3 is TGTGCCTGGAGTGCCCTGACAGGGAACACTGAAGCTTTCTTT. The V call is TRBV30, the J call TRBJ1-1; D is perhaps TRBD1 (6 bases). Between the trimmed V and J ends, which lost 1 base and 1 base, there was a span of 10 bases. CDR1 and CDR2 from the germline V gene are GTSNPN and SVGIG (reference sequence). The CDR3 runs to 14 residues.